These 11 T cell receptor beta chains share one sample of origin, sequenced in a study of cytomegalovirus exposure and HLA in healthy donors. Libraries were prepared by immunoSEQ multiplex PCR; TCRdb keeps only in-frame clonotypes and omits some of them. The repertoire has some 130,000 clones, 70% to 85% of them found once; the top ten carry just under 30%. Material: PBMCs. These receptors came from a man aged 25 to 40 in good health and CMV-seropositive.

The chain employs TRBV11-2 and TRBJ2-1, with D maybe TRBD1 (5 bases). Germline V gives CDR1 SGHAT, CDR2 FQNNGV. The CDR3 covers 12 residues. The V gene lost 5 bases and the J gene lost 8 bases, with 10 bases spanning the gap. CDR3 loop: CASSTQGYEQFF. CDR3 nucleotides: TGTGCCAGCAGCACTCAGGGTTATGAGCAGTTCTTC.

The CDR3, as DNA: TGCGCCAGCGTCCAGGCCGTTATCTATGGCTACACCTTC. This encodes CASVQAVIYGYTF. This chain uses TRBV10-2 with TRBJ1-2; D uncertain. The germline V and J ends were trimmed by 8 bases and 4 bases, with 14 bases remaining between them. Germline assignment: CDR1 WSHSY and CDR2 SAAADI. The CDR3 length is 13 residues.

V gene TRBV5-1 combines with J gene TRBJ2-3, with 8 positions matching TRBD2. The CDR3 is 16 residues long. From germline, CDR1 is SGHRS and CDR2 YFSETQ. V lost 4 bases to trimming and J lost 0 bases; unmatched junction nucleotides: 7. CDR3 DNA: TGCGCCAGCAGCGCCCGGGCTAGCGGGAGCACAGATACGCAGTATTTT. As protein: CASSARASGSTDTQYF.

The chain links TRBV4-3 to TRBJ2-7; TRBD1 matches at 8 bases. V lost 1 base to trimming and J lost 3 bases; unmatched junction nucleotides: 5. The germline V gene has CDR1 LGHNA and CDR2 YSLEER. The length of the CDR3 is 15 residues. The CDR3 sequence is CASSQAPGTGYEQYF. DNA for the CDR3: TGCGCCAGCAGCCAAGCCCCAGGGACAGGCTACGAGCAGTACTTC.

In DNA form, the CDR3 reads TGTGCCAGCAGACAGGTGGGGTATGGCTACACCTTC. Amino acid sequence: CASRQVGYGYTF. This sequence joins TRBV2 and TRBJ1-2, with D perhaps TRBD1 (5 bases). V shed 6 bases and J shed 5 bases, with 10 bases lying between them. CDR3 size: 12 residues. CDR1 is SNHLY and CDR2 is FYNNEI in the germline V gene.

The chain uses TRBV14 and TRBJ1-1, with D possibly matching TRBD1 (6 bases). The CDR3 is made up of 15 amino acids. Germline V gives CDR1 SGHDN, CDR2 FVKESK. V was cut by 0 bases and J by 4 bases, with 12 bases left in between. The CDR3 region is CASSQDRGVGTEAFF. In DNA form, the CDR3 reads TGTGCCAGCAGCCAAGACAGGGGTGTCGGCACTGAAGCTTTCTTT.

The genes are TRBV2 and TRBJ1-3, with a possible D match to TRBD1 (6 bases). CDR1 is SNHLY, CDR2 FYNNEI, per germline. Trimming removed 2 bases from V and 1 base from J, with 6 bases in between. There are 14 residues in the CDR3. The CDR3 sequence: CASSEQGSGNTIYF. In nucleotides, the CDR3 is TGTGCCAGCAGTGAACAGGGGTCTGGAAACACCATATATTTT.

V gene TRBV27 combines with J gene TRBJ2-5; tentatively, D is TRBD1 (5 bases). The CDR3 length is 13 residues. Trimming stripped 2 bases from V and 3 bases from J, with 7 bases between. CDR1 is MNHEY and CDR2 is SMNVEV in the germline V gene (reference sequence). The CDR3 reads CASSLRGEETQYF. The CDR3 DNA reads TGTGCCAGCAGTTTAAGGGGCGAAGAGACCCAGTACTTC.

The J gene is TRBJ1-3, the V gene TRBV7-8; perhaps TRBD1 as D (5 bases). Germline-derived CDR1 and CDR2 are SGHVS and FQNEAQ. The CDR3 loop spans 14 amino acids. Trimming shortened V by 5 bases and J by 3 bases, and 11 bases separated the two germline ends. CDR3 sequence (DNA): TGTGCCAGCAGCCAGGAGGGGAATGGAAACACCATATATTTT. Translation gives CASSQEGNGNTIYF.

Here the CDR3 reads CASRRLATTNEQFF. The CDR3 DNA is TGTGCCAGCAGAAGACTAGCGACCACCAATGAGCAGTTCTTC. This sequence joins TRBV27 and TRBJ2-1; 8 nucleotides agree with TRBD2. The germline V gene has CDR1 MNHEY and CDR2 SMNVEV (reference sequence). The trim removed 6 bases at V and 6 bases at J, leaving 7 bases unmatched. The CDR3 has 14 residues.

The V and J genes are TRBV6-6 and TRBJ1-1, with D perhaps TRBD1 (6 bases). The CDR3 is 16 amino acids. Trimming pared 2 bases from V and 2 bases from J, leaving 15 bases between. Germline V CDR1 and CDR2: MNHNY, SVGAGI (reference sequence). Here the CDR3 reads CASSYATGHLNTEAFF. The CDR3 DNA follows: TGTGCCAGCAGTTACGCGACGGGACACCTAAACACTGAAGCTTTCTTT.